The next 7 T cell receptor beta chains were all read from a single sample in a study of T cells in Graves' hyperthyroidism and ophthalmopathy. Template material for amplifying TCR beta CDR3 regions consisted of RNA transcripts. The HTBI set primed first-round TCR CDR3 RT-PCR. MiXCR, run by TCRdb on the multiplex PCR reads, gives a single entry per CDR3 protein. The table includes about 480,000 distinct CDR3 sequences, roughly 24% detected once. The sequenced sample consisted of blood. All receptors derive from a young woman with Graves' ophthalmopathy.

This clonotype occurred many times. The V gene is TRBV18, the J gene TRBJ1-1; 9 bases map to TRBD1. After removal of 5 bases from V and 3 bases from J, the junction contained 7 bases not matched to a gene. The CDR3 runs 15 residues. From germline, CDR1 is KGHSH and CDR2 LQKENI. The CDR3 reads CASSKGQGRDTEAFF. For the CDR3, the DNA is TGTGCCAGCTCAAAAGGACAGGGGAGGGACACTGAAGCTTTCTTT.

This clonotype was counted at least ten times. This CDR3 is CASSHGGARETQYF. The DNA of the CDR3 is TGTGCCAGCAGCCACGGGGGGGCCCGAGAGACCCAGTACTTC. This sequence joins TRBV7-9 and TRBJ2-5; TRBD2 agrees at 8 bases. The length of the CDR3 is 14 residues. The germline CDR1 and CDR2 sequences are SEHNR and FQNEAQ (reference sequence). J lost 4 bases, V lost 5 bases, and 6 bases had no gene match.

Many counts were recorded for this clonotype. The chain joins TRBV4-1 to TRBJ1-1; weak D call: TRBD1 (6 bases). The CDR3 covers 14 residues. Trimming removed 4 bases from V and 6 bases from J, with 15 bases in between. CDR1 is MGHRA and CDR2 is YSYEKL in the germline V gene. This CDR3 reads CASSLTGRLPEAFF. The DNA of the CDR3 is TGCGCCAGCAGCCTTACAGGGAGGCTCCCTGAAGCTTTCTTT.

This clonotype has only one observation. The chain combines TRBV6-5 with TRBJ2-5, with D perhaps TRBD2 (7 bases). V was pared by 3 bases and J by 5 bases, with 16 bases between. The CDR3 sequence is 15 residues long. Germline V gene data show CDR1 as MNHEY and CDR2 as SVGAGI. CDR3 DNA sequence: TGTGCCAGCAGTTATGACGCGGGGGCGGTGGAGACCCAGTACTTC. Its protein product is CASSYDAGAVETQYF.

This clonotype was seen at least ten times. The chain joins TRBV4-3 to TRBJ2-7; a weak D match, TRBD1 (5 bases). The CDR3 covers 16 residues. V was trimmed by 0 bases and J by 2 bases, leaving 14 bases between them. CDR1 is LGHNA and CDR2 is YSLEER in the germline V gene. CDR3 in DNA: TGCGCCAGCAGCCAAGATATGGGGCAGGACCCCTACGAGCAGTACTTC. It yields the protein CASSQDMGQDPYEQYF.

In this sample, this clonotype turned up many times. V gene TRBV24-1 combines with J gene TRBJ2-4; D is possibly TRBD1 (6 bases). This CDR3 region has 17 residues. Germline V gives CDR1 KGHDR, CDR2 SFDVKD. V was pared by 4 bases and J by 1 base, with 16 bases between. The CDR3 nucleotides are TGTGCCACCAGTGACCGGCCGGGACAAGGGGCCAAAAACATTCAGTACTTC. Its translation: CATSDRPGQGAKNIQYF.

This clonotype was observed at least ten times. The J gene is TRBJ1-5, the V gene TRBV11-1; tentative D call: TRBD1 (6 bases). Germline V gives CDR1 SGHAT, CDR2 FQDESV (reference sequence). V lost 0 bases and J lost 3, with 12 bases in between. This CDR3 spans 16 amino acids. This CDR3 is CASSLALDRDNQPQHF. The DNA of the CDR3 is TGTGCCAGCAGCTTAGCGCTGGACAGAGACAATCAGCCCCAGCATTTT. Filled out from reference TRBV11-1 and TRBJ1-5, the complete variable domain reads EAEVAQSPRYKITEKSQAVAFWCDPISGHATLYWYRQILGQGPELLVQFQDESVVDDSQLPKDRFSAERLKGVDSTLKIQPAELGDSAMYLCASSLALDRDNQPQHFGDGTRLSIL.